Following are 28 T cell receptor beta chains from one sample sequenced in a study of CD8 T cells in Susac syndrome. After extraction with the RNeasy kit, about 0.45 to 1 ug of the RNA was reverse transcribed using random hexamers. TCRdb fed the immunoSEQ multiplex PCR reads into MiXCR, producing one record per CDR3 protein. The sample includes approximately 120,000 distinct CDR3 sequences, roughly 96% of them seen just once. The specimen was CD4+ T cells from PBMCs. The receptors originated from a human donor in good health.

This clonotype was counted only a few times. The chain carries TRBV7-2 and TRBJ1-3, with no clear D. Germline loops: CDR1 SGHTA, CDR2 FQGNSA. V was pared by 6 bases and J by 1 base, with 10 bases between. CDR3 length equals 14 residues. The CDR3 loop reads CASSSGPSGNTIYF. The CDR3 nucleotides are TGTGCCAGCAGTTCCGGCCCTTCTGGAAACACCATATATTTT.

V is TRBV3-1 and J is TRBJ2-5, with D maybe TRBD1 (6 bases). CDR1 is LGHDT and CDR2 is YNNKEL in the germline V gene (reference sequence). Trimming pared 0 bases from V and 8 bases from J, leaving 13 bases between. There are 14 residues in the CDR3. Here the CDR3 DNA reads TGTGCCAGCAGCCAAGATCGTGGGGGCGATACCCAGTACTTC. Translated, it gives CASSQDRGGDTQYF.

The J gene is TRBJ1-4, the V gene TRBV9; TRBD1 is a possible D gene (6 bases). The V end lost 0 bases, the J end lost 4 bases, and 13 bases lay between the germline ends. This CDR3 contains 16 residues. CDR1 and CDR2 from the germline V gene are SGDLS and YYNGEE. CDR3 nucleotide sequence: TGTGCCAGCAGCGTAGCTTCTAACAGGGTTAATGAAAAACTGTTTTTT. Its translation: CASSVASNRVNEKLFF.

The chain carries TRBV12-3 or TRBV12-4 and TRBJ2-5; D is ambiguous. CDR3 length: 14 residues. Trimming cost V 1 base and J 1 base, with 7 bases left between them. CDR3 DNA sequence: TGTGCCAGCAGTTTAGTCCAGACCCAAGAGACCCAGTACTTC. It translates to CASSLVQTQETQYF.

V gene TRBV9 combines with J gene TRBJ2-3; possibly TRBD2 for D (5 bases). V was trimmed by 6 bases and J by 4 bases, leaving 18 bases between them. The length of the CDR3 is 15 residues. Germline V gene sequence: CDR1 SGDLS, CDR2 YYNGEE. The CDR3 DNA is TGTGCCAGCAATCCGGGGAGTGGGGAGCCAGATACGCAGTATTTT. Translation: CASNPGSGEPDTQYF.

The chain carries TRBV4-3 and TRBJ2-5, with 11 bases matching TRBD2. The germline V gene has CDR1 LGHNA and CDR2 YSLEER. The junction had 2 bases not matched to a gene; V was cut back by 1 base and J by 4 bases. This CDR3 has 15 amino acids. CDR3 residues: CASSQVLAGGETQYF. The CDR3 nucleotides read TGCGCCAGCAGCCAAGTGCTAGCGGGAGGAGAGACCCAGTACTTC.

V and J are TRBV28 and TRBJ2-7; D perhaps matches TRBD1 (5 bases). Trimming stripped 7 bases from V and 0 bases from J, with 7 bases between. CDR3 length equals 12 residues. Germline CDR1 and CDR2: MDHEN and SYDVKM. As DNA, the CDR3 is TGTGCCAGCAACAGGATCTCCTACGAGCAGTACTTC. Protein: CASNRISYEQYF. The full variable domain, in which reference TRBV28 and TRBJ2-7 provide the parts outside the CDR3, is DVKVTQSSRYLVKRTGEKVFLECVQDMDHENMFWYRQDPGLGLRLIYFSYDVKMKEKGDIPEGYSVSREKKERFSLILESASTNQTSMYLCASNRISYEQYFGPGTRLTVT.

This clonotype appeared once. The genes are TRBV20-1 and TRBJ2-5, with 8 bases matching TRBD2. The CDR3 is made up of 14 amino acids. The V segment lost 3 bases and the J segment 1 base; nucleotides outside the gene matches: 4. Per germline, CDR1 DFQATT and CDR2 SNEGSKA (reference sequence). CDR3 loop: CSASTTSAQETQYF. As DNA, the CDR3 is TGCAGTGCTAGTACGACTAGCGCCCAAGAGACCCAGTACTTC.

The chain links TRBV29-1 to TRBJ1-2; maybe TRBD1 (5 bases). Germline V gene lookup returns CDR1 SQVTM and CDR2 ANQGSEA. V dropped 4 bases and J dropped 8 bases, with 14 bases sitting between them. This CDR3 contains 12 residues. The CDR3 nucleotides are TGCAGCGTTGGGTGGCAGGGTGGAGGCTACACCTTC. This sequence encodes CSVGWQGGGYTF.

The J gene is TRBJ2-7, the V gene TRBV4-3, with a tentative D call TRBD2 (6 bases). There are 15 residues in the CDR3. V lost 0 bases to trimming and J lost 3 bases, with 12 bases between them. Germline V CDR1 and CDR2: LGHNA, YSLEER. The CDR3 nucleotides are TGCGCCAGCAGCCAAGATAGCGGAGTAGGCTACGAGCAGTACTTC. Its translation is CASSQDSGVGYEQYF.

This rearrangement joins TRBV5-1 to TRBJ1-3; D is unclear. The CDR3 is made up of 16 amino acids. Germline CDR1 reads SGHRS; CDR2 reads YFSETQ. Trimming pared 0 bases from V and 0 bases from J, leaving 10 bases between. The CDR3: CASSLVGVGSGNTIYF. CDR3 DNA sequence: TGCGCCAGCAGCTTGGTTGGGGTCGGCTCTGGAAACACCATATATTTT.

The genes are TRBV5-5 and TRBJ1-6; TRBD1 might be the D (5 bases). CDR3 length: 14 residues. V was pared by 4 bases and J by 9 bases, with 14 bases between. Germline V gene lookup returns CDR1 SGHKS and CDR2 YYEKEE (reference sequence). In DNA form, the CDR3 reads TGTGCCAGCAGCGTACCGGGGGGGGGTTCACCCCTCCACTTT. It encodes CASSVPGGGSPLHF.

This chain connects TRBV5-4 to TRBJ2-7; no clear D. The CDR3 has 15 residues. CDR1 is SGHNT and CDR2 is YYREEE in the germline V gene (reference sequence). V gave up 0 bases and J gave up 6 bases, with 16 bases separating them. The CDR3 DNA reads as TGTGCCAGCAGCTTGGCCCTTGGACCGAGGCGCGAGCAGTACTTC. Encoded protein: CASSLALGPRREQYF.

The V and J genes are TRBV5-1 and TRBJ2-7; TRBD1 aligns across 8 bases. Trimming removed 4 bases from V and 3 bases from J; junction bases left unmatched: 9. The CDR3 loop spans 15 amino acids. Germline CDR1 SGHRS, CDR2 YFSETQ. The CDR3 loop reads CASSRLETGVYEQYF. Written as DNA, the CDR3 is TGCGCCAGCAGCCGACTGGAGACAGGGGTCTACGAGCAGTACTTC.

V is TRBV5-1 and J is TRBJ2-6; no definite D call. Germline CDR1 is SGHRS and CDR2 is YFSETQ. The CDR3 covers 15 residues. The ends were cut back, 2 bases at V and 0 bases at J, with 6 bases in the middle. The CDR3 loop is CASSFENSGANVLTF. The CDR3 bases are TGCGCCAGCAGCTTTGAGAACTCTGGGGCCAACGTCCTGACTTTC.

In this sample, this clonotype turned up a few times. The chain recombines TRBV7-9 with TRBJ2-5; a weak D match, TRBD1 (5 bases). The germline gives CDR1 SEHNR, CDR2 FQNEAQ (reference sequence). CDR3 length: 13 amino acids. V shed 3 bases and J shed 2 bases, with 7 bases lying between them. Here the CDR3 reads CASSLTEQETQYF. For the CDR3, the DNA is TGTGCCAGCAGCTTGACAGAGCAAGAGACCCAGTACTTC.

The chain joins TRBV20-1 to TRBJ1-2; D unresolved. The ends were cut back, 4 bases at V and 4 bases at J, with 13 bases in the middle. CDR3 length equals 13 residues. Germline V lookup: CDR1 DFQATT, CDR2 SNEGSKA (reference sequence). CDR3 sequence: CSANVAGSYGYTF. The CDR3 DNA is TGCAGTGCTAACGTGGCTGGGAGCTATGGCTACACCTTC.

The rearrangement joins TRBV2 to TRBJ1-6; maybe TRBD1 (5 bases). Deletions cut 1 base from V and 11 bases from J, with 9 bases between. This CDR3 contains 13 residues. Germline loops: CDR1 SNHLY, CDR2 FYNNEI. The CDR3 loop reads CASSEGAGPPLHF. CDR3 nucleotides: TGTGCCAGCAGTGAAGGGGCAGGGCCACCCCTCCACTTT.

This rearrangement joins TRBV5-4 to TRBJ2-3; 7 bases map to TRBD2. This CDR3 is 15 amino acids long. Looked up from germline, CDR1 is SGHNT and CDR2 is YYREEE (reference sequence). Trimming removed 4 bases from V and 6 bases from J; junction bases left unmatched: 11. CDR3 DNA: TGTGCCAGCAGCCCCGAGGGAGGGAGAGCGGATACGCAGTATTTT. Translated, it gives CASSPEGGRADTQYF.

The gene calls are TRBV7-3 and TRBJ1-1; perhaps TRBD1 as D (6 bases). The CDR3 runs 14 residues. V gave up 5 bases and J gave up 5 bases, with 15 bases separating them. Germline V gives CDR1 SGHTA, CDR2 FQGTGA. In DNA form, the CDR3 reads TGTGCCAGCAGCACCGGGACACTGCAAACTGAAGCTTTCTTT. Residues: CASSTGTLQTEAFF.

The chain has TRBV6-5 and TRBJ2-2, with D perhaps being TRBD1 or TRBD2 (5 bases each). The CDR3 consists of 15 residues. Germline V CDR1 and CDR2: MNHEY, SVGAGI. V gave up 6 bases and J gave up 0 bases, with 11 bases separating them. CDR3 DNA sequence: TGTGCCAGCAGCCCCGGGACCCCGAACACCGGGGAGCTGTTTTTT. This sequence encodes CASSPGTPNTGELFF.

V usage is TRBV29-1 and J usage is TRBJ1-5; D ambiguous. Trimming left V 1 base short and J 6 bases short, with 16 bases between. This CDR3 is built from 15 residues. Germline values: CDR1 SQVTM, CDR2 ANQGSEA. The CDR3 DNA reads TGCAGCGTTGAAGTGGAGGGCACTCCGGGTCAGCCCCAGCATTTT. It encodes CSVEVEGTPGQPQHF.

The V and J genes are TRBV19 and TRBJ2-5; no clear D. The germline V gene has CDR1 LNHDA and CDR2 SQIVND (reference sequence). V was trimmed by 4 bases and J by 5 bases, leaving 5 bases between them. The CDR3 is 11 residues long. For the CDR3, the DNA is TGTGCCAGTAGTAACCTCGAGACCCAGTACTTC. The encoded protein is CASSNLETQYF.

The genes are TRBV7-2 and TRBJ2-7, with TRBD2 matching 10 bases. Germline CDR1 SGHTA, CDR2 FQGNSA. V lost 5 bases, J lost 7 bases, and 14 bases stayed unmatched. This CDR3 has 16 amino acids. This CDR3 is CASSPREVAGGGEQYF. The CDR3 region has the DNA TGTGCCAGCAGCCCCCGTGAAGTAGCGGGGGGAGGAGAGCAGTACTTC.

The rearrangement links TRBV2 to TRBJ2-3, with a weak D call TRBD1 (6 bases). V was pared by 11 bases and J by 2 bases, with 17 bases between. The germline CDR1 and CDR2 sequences are SNHLY and FYNNEI. This CDR3 region has 14 residues. The CDR3 protein is CAGILQGNTDTQYF. In nucleotides, the CDR3 is TGTGCCGGCATCTTGCAGGGGAACACAGATACGCAGTATTTT.

The chain links TRBV7-2 to TRBJ1-2; D not resolved. This CDR3 contains 14 residues. The V gene lost 1 base and the J gene lost 6 bases, with 12 bases spanning the gap. Germline V lookup: CDR1 SGHTA, CDR2 FQGNSA. Written as DNA, the CDR3 is TGTGCCAGCAGCTTAGGACGGGCAGGCAATGGCTACACCTTC. Amino acids: CASSLGRAGNGYTF.

This clonotype has only one observation. The chain combines TRBV30 with TRBJ2-7, with D possibly matching TRBD1 (5 bases). Germline assignment: CDR1 GTSNPN and CDR2 SVGIG (reference sequence). The length of the CDR3 is 12 residues. Trimming left V 2 bases short and J 6 bases short, with 11 bases between. The CDR3 is CAWSLGPTEQYF. CDR3 coding DNA: TGTGCCTGGAGTCTGGGGCCTACCGAGCAGTACTTC.

The chain combines TRBV13 with TRBJ2-5; unclear D gene. The V gene lost 0 bases and the J gene lost 5 bases, with 7 bases spanning the gap. This CDR3 is built from 13 residues. Germline values: CDR1 PRHDT, CDR2 FYEKMQ (reference sequence). CDR3 loop: CASSLGLLETQYF. CDR3 coding DNA: TGTGCCAGCAGCTTAGGCCTCCTGGAGACCCAGTACTTC.